The TCR beta chain described here comes from a study of spatial heterogeneity in lung cancer. Study findings and constraints: One measure, the expanded intratumoral alpha and beta TCR count, tracked tumor mutation counts. There was tracking of ubiquitous and regional nonsynonymous mutations by the respective counts of ubiquitous and regional expanded TCRs. Estimates put coverage of tumor T cells 7% to 8% for alpha and 13% for beta chains.

This clonotype ranks as medium-sized. Its matching antigen is unknown. Time point: sample taken at primary tumor resection. Tumor, nontumor lung or frozen PBMC supplied whole RNA that was sequenced unsorted. This CDR3 is built from 14 residues. Germline CDR1 MNHNY, CDR2 SVGAGI (reference sequence). Trimming shortened V by 4 bases and J by 2 bases, and 11 bases separated the two germline ends. Single TCR cDNA molecules each had their own unique molecular identifier. TCRdb independently ran MiXCR on the 5' RACE reads; one entry per CDR3 protein. The data show about 20,000 distinct CDR3 sequences, with around 15% seen just once and about 30% held by the top ten.

This specimen consisted of lung tumor tissue, obtained at surgery. This sequence was found in a female donor with early-stage non-small cell lung cancer. The chain links TRBV6-6 to TRBJ1-2, with D perhaps matching TRBD1 (5 bases). CDR3 sequence reads: CASSSATANYGYTF. DNA of the CDR3: TGTGCCAGCAGTTCCGCGACAGCCAACTATGGCTACACCTTC.